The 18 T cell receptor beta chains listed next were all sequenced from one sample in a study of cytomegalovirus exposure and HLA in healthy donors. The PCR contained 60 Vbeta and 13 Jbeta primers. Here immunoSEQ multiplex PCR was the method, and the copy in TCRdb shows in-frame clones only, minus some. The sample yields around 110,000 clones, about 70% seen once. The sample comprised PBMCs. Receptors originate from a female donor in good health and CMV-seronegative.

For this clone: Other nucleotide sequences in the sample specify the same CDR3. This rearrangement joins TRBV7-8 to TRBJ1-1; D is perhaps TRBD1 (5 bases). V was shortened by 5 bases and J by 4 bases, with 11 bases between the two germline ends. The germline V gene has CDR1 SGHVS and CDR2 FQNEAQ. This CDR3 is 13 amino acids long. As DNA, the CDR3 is TGTGCCAGCAGCCCTGGGAGGGGCACTGAAGCTTTCTTT. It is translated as CASSPGRGTEAFF.

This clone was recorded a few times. CDR3: CASSLRSLAGELFF. The CDR3, as DNA: TGCGCCAGCAGCTTGCGGAGTTTGGCCGGGGAGCTGTTTTTT. The chain carries TRBV5-1 and TRBJ2-2, with unresolved D. Germline V gene lookup returns CDR1 SGHRS and CDR2 YFSETQ. The V end lost 1 base, the J end lost 6 bases, and 10 bases lay between the germline ends. The CDR3 totals 14 residues.

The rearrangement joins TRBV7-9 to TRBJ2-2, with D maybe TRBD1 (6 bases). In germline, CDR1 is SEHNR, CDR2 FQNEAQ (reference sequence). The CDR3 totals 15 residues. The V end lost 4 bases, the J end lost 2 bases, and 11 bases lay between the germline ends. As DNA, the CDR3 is TGTGCCAGCAGCTCAGGGGCCCTAAACACCGGGGAGCTGTTTTTT. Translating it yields CASSSGALNTGELFF.

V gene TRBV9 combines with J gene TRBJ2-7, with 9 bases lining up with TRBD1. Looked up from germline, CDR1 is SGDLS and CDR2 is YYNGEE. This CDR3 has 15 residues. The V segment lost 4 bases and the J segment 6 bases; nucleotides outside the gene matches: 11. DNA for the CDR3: TGTGCCAGCAGCCCGACGACAGGGGGACACCGCGAGCAGTACTTC. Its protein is CASSPTTGGHREQYF.

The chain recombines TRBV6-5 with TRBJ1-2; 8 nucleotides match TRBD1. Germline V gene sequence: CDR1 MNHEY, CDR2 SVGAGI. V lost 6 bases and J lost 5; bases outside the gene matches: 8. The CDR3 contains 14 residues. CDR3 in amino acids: CASRRATGDYGYTF. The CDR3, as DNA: TGTGCCAGCAGGAGAGCGACAGGGGATTATGGCTACACCTTC.

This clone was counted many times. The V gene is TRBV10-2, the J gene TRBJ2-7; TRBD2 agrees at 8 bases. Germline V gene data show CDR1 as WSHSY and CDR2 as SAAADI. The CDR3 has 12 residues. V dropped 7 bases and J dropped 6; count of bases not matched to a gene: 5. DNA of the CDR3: TGCGCCAGCAACGTCGGGGGGGGCGAGCAGTACTTC. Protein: CASNVGGGEQYF.

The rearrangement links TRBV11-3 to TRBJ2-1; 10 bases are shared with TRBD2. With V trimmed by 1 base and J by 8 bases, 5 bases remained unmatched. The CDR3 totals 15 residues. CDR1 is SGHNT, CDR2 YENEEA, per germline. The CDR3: CASSLGLAGVDEQFF. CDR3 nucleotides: TGTGCCAGCAGCTTAGGGCTAGCGGGAGTGGATGAGCAGTTCTTC.

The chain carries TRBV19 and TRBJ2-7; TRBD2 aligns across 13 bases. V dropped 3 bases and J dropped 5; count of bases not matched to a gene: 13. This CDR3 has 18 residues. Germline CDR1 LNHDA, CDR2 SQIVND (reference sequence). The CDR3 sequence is CASSMYRLAGGSWNEQYF. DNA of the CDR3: TGTGCCAGTAGTATGTATAGACTAGCGGGAGGTTCCTGGAACGAGCAGTACTTC.

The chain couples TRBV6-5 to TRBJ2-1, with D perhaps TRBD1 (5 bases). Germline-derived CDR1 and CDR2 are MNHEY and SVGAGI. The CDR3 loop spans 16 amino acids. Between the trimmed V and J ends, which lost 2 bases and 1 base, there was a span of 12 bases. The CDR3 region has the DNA TGTGCCAGCAGTTACGCCAGGGCTAAGTCCTACAATGAGCAGTTCTTC. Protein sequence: CASSYARAKSYNEQFF.

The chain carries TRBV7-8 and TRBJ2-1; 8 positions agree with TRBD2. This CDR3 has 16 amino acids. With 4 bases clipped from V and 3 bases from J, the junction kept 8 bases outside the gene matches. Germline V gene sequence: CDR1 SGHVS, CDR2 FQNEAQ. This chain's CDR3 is CASSWERELFYNEQFF. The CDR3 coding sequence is TGTGCCAGCAGCTGGGAGCGGGAGTTGTTCTACAATGAGCAGTTCTTC.

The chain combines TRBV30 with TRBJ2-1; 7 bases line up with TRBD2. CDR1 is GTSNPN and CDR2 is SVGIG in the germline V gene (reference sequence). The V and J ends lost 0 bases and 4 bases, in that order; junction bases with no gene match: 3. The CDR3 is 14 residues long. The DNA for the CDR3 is TGTGCCTGGAGTGTGCTAGCGGTTTACAATGAGCAGTTCTTC. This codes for CAWSVLAVYNEQFF.

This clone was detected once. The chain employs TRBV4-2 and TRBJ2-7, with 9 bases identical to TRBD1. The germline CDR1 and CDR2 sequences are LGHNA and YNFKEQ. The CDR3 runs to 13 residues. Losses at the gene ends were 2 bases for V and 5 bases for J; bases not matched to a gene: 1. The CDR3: CASSQRTGDEQYF. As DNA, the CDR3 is TGTGCCAGCAGCCAAAGGACAGGGGACGAGCAGTACTTC.

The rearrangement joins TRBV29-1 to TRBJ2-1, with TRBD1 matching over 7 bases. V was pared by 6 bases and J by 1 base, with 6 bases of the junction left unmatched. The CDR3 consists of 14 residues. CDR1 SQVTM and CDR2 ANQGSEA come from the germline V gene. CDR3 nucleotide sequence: TGCAGCGTGTACAGGGGATTTTCCTACAATGAGCAGTTCTTC. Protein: CSVYRGFSYNEQFF.

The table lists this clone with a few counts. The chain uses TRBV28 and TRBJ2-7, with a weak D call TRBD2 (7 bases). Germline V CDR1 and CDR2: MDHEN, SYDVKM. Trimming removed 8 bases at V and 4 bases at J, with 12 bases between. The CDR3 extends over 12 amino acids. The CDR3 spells CASGGAPYEQYF. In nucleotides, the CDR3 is TGTGCCAGCGGGGGGGCCCCTTACGAGCAGTACTTC.

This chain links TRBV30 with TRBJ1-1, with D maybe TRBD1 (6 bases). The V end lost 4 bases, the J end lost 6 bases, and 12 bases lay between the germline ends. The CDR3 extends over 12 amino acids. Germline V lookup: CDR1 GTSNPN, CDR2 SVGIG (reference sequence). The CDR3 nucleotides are TGTGCCTGGAACAGGGATGCGGCTGAAGCTTTCTTT. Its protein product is CAWNRDAAEAFF.

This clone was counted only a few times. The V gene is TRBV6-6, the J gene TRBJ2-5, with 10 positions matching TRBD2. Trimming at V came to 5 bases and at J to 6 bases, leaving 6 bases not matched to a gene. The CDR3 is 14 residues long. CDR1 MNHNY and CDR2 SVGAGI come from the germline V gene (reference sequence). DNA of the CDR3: TGTGCCAGCAGTACTAGCGGGATTACGAAGACCCAGTACTTC. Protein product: CASSTSGITKTQYF.

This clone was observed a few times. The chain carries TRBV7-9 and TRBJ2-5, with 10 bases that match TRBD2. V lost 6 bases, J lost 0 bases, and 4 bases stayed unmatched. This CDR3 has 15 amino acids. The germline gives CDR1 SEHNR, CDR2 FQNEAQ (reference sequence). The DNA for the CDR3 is TGTGCCAGCAGTACTAGCGGGGTTCACCAAGAGACCCAGTACTTC. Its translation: CASSTSGVHQETQYF.

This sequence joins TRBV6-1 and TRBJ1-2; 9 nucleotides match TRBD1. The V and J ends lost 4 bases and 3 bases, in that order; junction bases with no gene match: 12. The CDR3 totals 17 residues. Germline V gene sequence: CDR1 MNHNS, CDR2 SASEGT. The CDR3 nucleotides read TGTGCCAGCAGTGGCCGTGGGGGACAGGGAAGATACTATGGCTACACCTTC. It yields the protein CASSGRGGQGRYYGYTF.